This TCR beta chain is drawn from a study of blood T cells in healthy people across ages (dated by TCRdb to between 2015 and 2017). Study-wide context: In model experiments, template switching captured about one uniquely barcoded TCR beta cDNA molecule for every two T cells. To track age-related changes in TCR beta repertoire diversity, the study relied on deep sequencing normalized with unique cDNA molecular identifiers. Donors were grouped into four age groups: young (average approximately 15 years), middle-aged (39), aged (around 62) and long-lived (approximately 78). Donors of different ages were randomly distributed across sequencing lanes to avoid experimental bias. For two donors (one aged 18 to 29 and one aged 80 or older), the study analyzed two additional independent replicas of 1 million unique cDNA reads from the same blood draw. General findings and caveats noted by the study authors: The percentage of naive T cells measured by flow cytometry correlated strongly with observed TCR beta diversity. Because profiling used bulk unsorted PBMCs, naive and antigen-experienced compartments could not be compared conclusively. Estimates of total diversity from one million sequenced T cells were regarded as lower bounds and underestimates. Compared with the aged group, more naive CD4+ T cells, fewer expanded clones and increased TCR diversity were shown by the long-lived group, suggesting age selection. Donor CMV infection status was unknown, potentially confounding age-related changes in expanded clonotypes. As age increased, observed TCR beta diversity per million T cells dropped in a roughly linear way, and a significant reduction was already evident by age 40.

The CDR3, cysteine through phenylalanine, is 12 amino acids long. The sequence is cut down to CDR3 DNA, 36 bases in frame from base 1. Deletion took 5 bases off V and 7 bases off J, with a span of 12 bases between the germline ends. CDR1 SGHAT and CDR2 FQNNGV were looked up in the germline V gene. The roughly 39 donors, aged about 6 to 90 years, were systemically healthy Caucasian individuals from Russia. Each donor gave 8 to 10 milliliters of peripheral blood, drawn into EDTA-treated Vacutainer tubes. Ficoll-Paque density-gradient centrifugation was used to isolate PBMCs, with at least 7 million obtained per sample. Total RNA, at least 5 micrograms per sample, was extracted from PBMCs with Trizol reagent. Naive CD45RAhigh/CD27high T cell percentages were measured by flow cytometry on a PBMC aliquot from every donor. Receptor amplification or capture employed 5' RACE. TCRdb names Illumina HiSeq 2500 as the instrument used. A second PCR of roughly 7 to 12 cycles was run with a J-beta primer mix and a sample-barcoded 5' primer. A template-switch 5' adaptor carrying 12 random nucleotides introduced a unique molecular identifier onto each TCR beta cDNA molecule. Each sample yielded at least 2.5 million CDR3-containing paired-end reads. All of the RNA was converted into first-strand cDNA using the Mint cDNA synthesis kit, with a TRBC-specific oligonucleotide serving as the primer. After uracil-DNA glycosylase treatment, a first 18-cycle PCR used universal primers M1SS and BC2_uni_R on all cDNA. The authors processed their data as follows. For normalization, 1 million high-quality reads were randomly selected from each sample, with every read carrying a distinct molecular identifier. Instead of being binned into consensus sequences, reads with shared molecular identifiers were discarded. CDR3 identification, clonotype clustering and error correction used MiTCR with a Q25 quality threshold and the strictest error-elimination algorithm. Lower-bound total TCR beta diversity was estimated with a nonparametric unseen species model using Euler transformation. TCRdb passed the public sequencing reads through fastp at Q25 and MiXCR, retaining productive beta sequences. Entries that share a CDR3 protein sequence are merged under the most common genes and DNA. These V and J calls are TCRdb output, not the study's own analysis. In all, the sample holds hundreds of thousands of distinct CDR3 sequences, and around 30% of those were seen once. The top ten clones comprise 17% of the sample.

As regards this clonotype: Its antigen is not yet known. One base away there is no much larger clone; base qualities are not given.

The sequence was collected from a woman older than 75 in good health. The sequenced material came from blood. In this chain, TRBV11-2 is recombined with TRBJ2-7; the D gene assignment is ambiguous. The DNA reads TGTGCCAGCAGCATTGGCGGCAATGAGCAGTACTTC. Translated, this gives CASSIGGNEQYF.